The clone carrying this T cell receptor beta chain was observed once. These data originate in a study of blood T cell repertoires in COVID-19. Study-level background: Samples of COVID-19 (acute and convalescent) were obtained from the United States, Italy and Spain. PBMCs, B-cell-depleted T cells, or T cells provided the cDNA or gDNA that made up the material.

How the authors handled the data: Amplifying reference gene primers gave estimates of nucleated cell counts. Here immunoSEQ multiplex PCR was the method, and the copy in TCRdb shows in-frame clones only, minus some. V and J calls and clone size follow that table, whereas D and trimming were derived from the DNA. The sample gives 55,000 to 80,000 clones, around 85% of which show up once; roughly 12% is in the top ten. The germline V gene has CDR1 SGDLS and CDR2 YYNGEE. The CDR3 runs to 20 residues. The V and J ends lost 3 bases and 4 bases, in that order; junction bases with no gene match: 17. The rearrangement joins TRBV9 to TRBJ2-3; 13 nucleotides line up with TRBD2. The sequence was collected from a human donor in a cohort sampled during active COVID-19. Sequenced sample: peripheral blood. For the CDR3, the DNA is TGTGCCAGCAGCGCAAAGTCACCCTCACAACTAGCGGGGGGGCCAGATACGCAGTATTTT. Translation: CASSAKSPSQLAGGPDTQYF.